Following are 7 T cell receptor beta chains from one sample sequenced in a study of vaccination and CD4 T cells after COVID-19. Once obtained from cultured CD4+ T cells, the DNA was sequenced using the Oncomine TCR Beta short-read assay. TCRdb itself ran the PCR reads through MiXCR, one entry per CDR3 protein. The sample has about 18,000 distinct CDR3 sequences; around 80% are singletons. Treatment indicated: roughly 11-day PBMC culture with coronavirus spike peptide pools or control peptides (ViraFEST assay). These TCRs are of unknown antigen specificity. The input for sequencing was CD4+ T cells from blood, cultured in vitro, taken after SARS-CoV-2 vaccination. All receptors come from a human donor who received a COVID-19 vaccine.

This sequence joins TRBV15 and TRBJ1-2, with D possibly matching TRBD1 (5 bases). The CDR3 is 13 residues long. V lost 1 base to trimming and J lost 4 bases, with 7 bases between them. Per the germline V gene, CDR1 is LNHNV and CDR2 is YYDKDF (reference sequence). The CDR3 DNA reads as TGTGCCACCAGCAGAGGGGGGGGCTATGGCTACACCTTC. Protein product: CATSRGGGYGYTF.

The chain carries TRBV6-1 and TRBJ1-5; D is uncertain. The CDR3 loop spans 14 amino acids. Trimming left V 2 bases short and J 3 bases short, with 8 bases between. The germline V gene encodes CDR1 MNHNS and CDR2 SASEGT. The CDR3 here is CASSETGINQPQHF. CDR3 bases: TGTGCCAGCAGTGAAACCGGGATCAATCAGCCCCAGCATTTT.

In this sample, this clonotype turned up a few times. The V call is TRBV30, the J call TRBJ1-1, with 7 positions matching TRBD1. Germline V gives CDR1 GTSNPN, CDR2 SVGIG (reference sequence). V trimming: 0 bases; J trimming: 4 bases; junction bases outside the gene matches: 17. CDR3 size: 18 residues. DNA of the CDR3: TGTGCCTGGAGTGTCCGCCGGTCGGGACAGAGACCGGGCACTGAAGCTTTCTTT. Translating it yields CAWSVRRSGQRPGTEAFF.

The rearrangement joins TRBV7-6 to TRBJ1-1; the D is unclear. V dropped 5 bases and J dropped 1 base, with 11 bases sitting between them. Per the germline V gene, CDR1 is SGHVS and CDR2 is FNYEAQ. This CDR3 contains 14 residues. CDR3 sequence (DNA): TGTGCCAGCAGCGCGGGCCCCACGAACACTGAAGCTTTCTTT. Amino acids: CASSAGPTNTEAFF. Looking up the rest from reference TRBV7-6 and TRBJ1-1 gives the full variable domain: GAGVSQSPRYKVTKRGQDVALRCDPISGHVSLYWYRQALGQGPEFLTYFNYEAQQDKSGLPNDRFSAERPEGSISTLTIQRTEQRDSAMYRCASSAGPTNTEAFFGQGTRLTVV.

The chain joins TRBV7-9 to TRBJ1-3, with D uncertain. V lost 1 base to trimming and J lost 2 bases, with 9 bases between them. CDR3 length equals 15 residues. Germline CDR1 and CDR2: SEHNR and FQNEAQ (reference sequence). The CDR3 sequence: CASSLVQGAGNTIYF. In nucleotides, the CDR3 is TGTGCCAGCAGCTTAGTCCAAGGCGCTGGAAACACCATATATTTT.

The chain couples TRBV10-2 to TRBJ2-5, with D uncertain. Per the germline V gene, CDR1 is WSHSY and CDR2 is SAAADI. The CDR3 length is 12 residues. V lost 4 bases and J 7 bases, leaving 10 bases between the germline ends. The CDR3 DNA is TGCGCCAGCAGTGCGGGCTTGGGGACCCAGTACTTC. This sequence encodes CASSAGLGTQYF.

V gene TRBV5-4 combines with J gene TRBJ2-5; D is possibly TRBD1 (6 bases). V was shortened by 5 bases and J by 1 base, with 12 bases between the two germline ends. CDR3 length equals 14 residues. CDR1 and CDR2 (germline): SGHNT, YYREEE (reference sequence). In DNA, the CDR3 is TGTGCCAGCAGTTTACAGGGTAGCCAAGAGACCCAGTACTTC. Translation: CASSLQGSQETQYF.